The text below deals with one T cell receptor (beta chain). This specimen belongs to a study of blood T cell repertoires in COVID-19. Study overall: The United States, Italy and Spain provided the acute and convalescent COVID-19 samples.

Source study methods: Reference gene primer amplification yielded estimated nucleated cell counts. The assay was immunoSEQ multiplex PCR, and TCRdb's table has in-frame clones only and misses some. The D gene and trimming were derived from the DNA, and the V and J assignments and clone size from that table. Of about 190,000 clones in the sample, roughly 80% were seen once. The material sequenced was peripheral blood. The clonotype was recovered from a young man with active or convalescent COVID-19.

CDR3 bases: TGTGCCAGCAGTTTCGGGACAGGGGTCAATCAGCCCCAGCATTTT. Encoded protein: CASSFGTGVNQPQHF. J is TRBJ1-5 and V is TRBV2, with TRBD1 matching 10 bases. The germline CDR1 and CDR2 sequences are SNHLY and FYNNEI. This CDR3 is 15 amino acids long. Trimming at V came to 5 bases and at J to 3 bases, leaving 4 bases not matched to a gene.